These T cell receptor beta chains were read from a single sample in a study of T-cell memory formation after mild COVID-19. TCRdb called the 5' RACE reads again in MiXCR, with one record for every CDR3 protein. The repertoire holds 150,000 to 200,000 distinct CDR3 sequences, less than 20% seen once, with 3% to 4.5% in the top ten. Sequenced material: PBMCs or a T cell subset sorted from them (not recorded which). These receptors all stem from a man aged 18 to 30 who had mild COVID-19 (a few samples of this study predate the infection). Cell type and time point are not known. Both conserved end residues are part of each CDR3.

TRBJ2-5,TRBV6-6,CASKVQQGRGQETQYF
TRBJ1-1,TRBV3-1,CASSPAQGVGAFF
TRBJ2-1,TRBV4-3,CASSQEHQGPQFF
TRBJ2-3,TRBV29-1,CSTEGVADTQYF
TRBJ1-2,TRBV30,CAWSVHSRGYGGYTF
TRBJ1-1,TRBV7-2,CASRREPGKPEAFF
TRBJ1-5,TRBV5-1,CASSLGGAREPQHF
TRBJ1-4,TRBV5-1,CASTPDRNEKLFF
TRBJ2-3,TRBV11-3,CASSRGGFTDTQYF
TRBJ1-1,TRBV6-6,CASSGGHLEAFF